This TCR beta chain was recovered during a study of molecular identifiers for immune sequencing clone quantification. Overall study findings and caveats: It was shown that clones above 20 RNA copies held over 99% of effector molecules, but under 1% in naive cells. Jurkat TCR RNA spiked in from one cell could reportedly be detected among approximately 980,000 naive cells.

MiXCR was run by TCRdb on the PCR reads, yielding one entry per CDR3 protein. The repertoire holds 50,000 or so distinct CDR3 sequences, with roughly 24% as singletons. This clonotype was seen at least ten times. Its antigen is unknown. Sorted naive CD8 T cells were those defined as CD8+CD4-CCR7+CD45RA+. The J segment lost 8 bases and the V segment lost 4 bases, leaving 9 bases of the junction unmatched. Germline V gene lookup returns CDR1 SGHVS and CDR2 FNYEAQ. The CDR3 is made up of 15 amino acids. This receptor was identified in a human donor in good health. Some libraries in this study had Jurkat cell RNA spiked in. The rearrangement uses TRBV7-6 and TRBJ2-1; 9 nucleotides line up with TRBD2. The sequenced sample was naive CD8+ T cells from blood, with Jurkat cell RNA spiked in. The subset denotes: FACS-sorted CD8+CD4-CCR7+CD45RA+ naive T cells. The CDR3 DNA reads as TGTGCCAGCAGCTCCCTAGCGGGGACTACTCATGAGCAGTTCTTC. It codes for CASSSLAGTTHEQFF.